The T cell receptor (beta chain) under discussion was sequenced for a study of OX40 agonist ivuxolimab in advanced cancers. On the study more broadly: Enrolled patients in dose escalation had cancers that were hepatocellular carcinoma, melanoma, renal cell or head and neck cancer.

A word on this clone: What it binds is not known.

CDR1 is MDHEN, CDR2 SYDVKM, per germline. V lost 2 bases and J 0 bases, leaving 11 bases between the germline ends. The CDR3 runs to 16 residues. Study-level findings and limits: Normalized T-cell clonal expansion was also low in a subset of nonresponders.

The data were produced by immunoSEQ multiplex PCR, yet TCRdb's version contains in-frame clones alone and is incomplete. The profile shows nearly 110,000 clones, over 75% of them singletons. The sample here was CD4+ or CD8+ T cells sorted from blood, taken in a trial of the OX40 agonist ivuxolimab. This chain links TRBV28 with TRBJ1-5, with D uncertain. The receptor was isolated from an adult with an advanced solid tumor such as melanoma, head and neck, liver or kidney cancer. Here the CDR3 reads CASSLGGSYSNQPQHF. CDR3 in DNA: TGTGCCAGCAGTTTAGGCGGCAGTTATAGCAATCAGCCCCAGCATTTT.